Listed below are T cell receptor beta chains from one sample, sequenced in a study of cytomegalovirus exposure and HLA in healthy donors. Sequenced by immunoSEQ multiplex PCR; TCRdb stores in-frame clones only, minus some. The data show approximately 82,000 clones, approximately 60% seen once. Sequencing input: PBMCs. The receptors stem from a woman in her thirties in good health and CMV-seropositive. Each CDR3 is given with its conserved first and last residue. D genes are given only for firm matches. Only part of the rows carry a size: once, few, many, or a class if the clone is expanded.

abundance | d_gene | j_gene | v_gene | CDR3nt | CDR3aa
NA | NA | TRBJ2-1 | TRBV2 | TGTGCCAGCAGTGACAGGGGCCTCGTGAATGAGCAGTTCTTC | CASSDRGLVNEQFF
NA | NA | TRBJ1-4 | TRBV10-2 | TGCGCCAGCAGTGACCGCAGGGGCCCAACTAATGAAAAACTGTTTTTT | CASSDRRGPTNEKLFF
NA | TRBD2 | TRBJ2-3 | TRBV9 | TGTGCCAGCAGCGCTTCTACTAGCGGGGGGCTATATACGCAGTATTTT | CASSASTSGGLYTQYF
NA | TRBD1 | TRBJ2-2 | TRBV6-6 | TGTGCCAGCAGTTTCCTCCAGGGACAGCCCACCGGGGAGCTGTTTTTT | CASSFLQGQPTGELFF
NA | NA | TRBJ2-2 | TRBV19 | TGTGCCAGTAGTATGGGGCAGAACACCGGGGAGCTGTTTTTT | CASSMGQNTGELFF
few | TRBD1 | TRBJ2-5 | TRBV10-2 | TGCGCCACCGTCCCGGGACAGGCAGAGGGACGGGAGACCCAGTACTTC | CATVPGQAEGRETQYF
few | NA | TRBJ1-2 | TRBV10-3 | TGTGCCATCAGTGCGTCAGGCCAGGACAGATTTTACTATGGCTACACCTTC | CAISASGQDRFYYGYTF
NA | TRBD2 | TRBJ2-7 | TRBV19 | TGTGCCAGTAGTGCTACTAGCGGGGGCTATCACGAGCAGTACTTC | CASSATSGGYHEQYF
NA | NA | TRBJ2-3 | TRBV2 | TGTGCCAGTACACAGGGCACAGATACGCAGTATTTT | CASTQGTDTQYF
NA | TRBD1 | TRBJ2-7 | TRBV27 | TGTGCCAGCAGTCGGGACAGGGTTGGCGAGCAGTACTTC | CASSRDRVGEQYF
NA | NA | TRBJ1-6 | TRBV6-5 | TGTGCCAGCAGTGCAGGGCCCTATAATTCACCCCTCCACTTT | CASSAGPYNSPLHF
NA | NA | TRBJ1-4 | TRBV28 | TGTGCCAGCAGTCGGGGCGGGGATGAAAAACTGTTTTTT | CASSRGGDEKLFF
few | NA | TRBJ1-5 | TRBV5-5 | TGTGCCAGCAGCTTGGAACAGGGCCTGTTGGGGCCCCAGCATTTT | CASSLEQGLLGPQHF
NA | TRBD1 | TRBJ2-5 | TRBV5-6 | TGTGCCAGCAGCAGGCAACAGGGGATCGGAGAGACCCAGTACTTC | CASSRQQGIGETQYF
NA | TRBD2 | TRBJ2-2 | TRBV29-1 | TGCAGCTTACTAGCGGGGGAGGGAACCGGGGAGCTGTTTTTT | CSLLAGEGTGELFF
few | TRBD1 | TRBJ1-2 | TRBV6-1 | TGTGCCAGCAGTGAGCCGGACAGGAACTATGGCTACACCTTC | CASSEPDRNYGYTF
NA | TRBD1 | TRBJ1-3 | TRBV6-6 | TGTGCCAGCACCGGGACAGGAGGAAACACCATATATTTT | CASTGTGGNTIYF
NA | NA | TRBJ1-6 | TRBV9 | TGTGCCAGCAGTCTAGACGGACAGTCCAATTCACCCCTCCACTTT | CASSLDGQSNSPLHF
once | NA | TRBJ1-1 | TRBV5-1 | TGCGCCAGCAGCTTTCGGGATGAGAACACTGAAGCTTTCTTT | CASSFRDENTEAFF
NA | TRBD1 | TRBJ1-4 | TRBV5-1 | TGCGCCAGCAGCGCCCAGGGGGGTAATGAAAAACTGTTTTTT | CASSAQGGNEKLFF
NA | NA | TRBJ1-5 | TRBV19 | TGTGCCAGTAACTTTCCCAATCAGCCCCAGCATTTT | CASNFPNQPQHF
NA | NA | TRBJ2-7 | TRBV5-5 | TGTGCCAGCAGCCGGGACTCGATCGGGTACGAGCAGTACTTC | CASSRDSIGYEQYF
NA | NA | TRBJ1-3 | TRBV5-6 | TGTGCCAGCAGCTTGGAACGGGAGATGCGAAACACCATATATTTT | CASSLEREMRNTIYF
NA | NA | TRBJ2-7 | TRBV5-1 | TGCGCCAGCAGCTTGGGACAGGTCTACGAGCAGTACTTC | CASSLGQVYEQYF
NA | TRBD1 | TRBJ1-5 | TRBV28 | TGTGCCAGCTCCCGCGACAGGGCGTCACCCCTCAATCAGCCCCAGCATTTT | CASSRDRASPLNQPQHF
NA | TRBD1 | TRBJ1-1 | TRBV29-1 | TGCAGCGGCTGGGACAGGGGATACACTGAAGCTTTCTTT | CSGWDRGYTEAFF
NA | NA | TRBJ2-5 | TRBV9 | TGTGCCAGCAGCGTAGCGCAAGAGACCCAGTACTTC | CASSVAQETQYF
NA | TRBD2 | TRBJ2-1 | TRBV2 | TGTGCCAGCAATCAGCGGGGGCCATACAATGAGCAGTTCTTC | CASNQRGPYNEQFF
NA | TRBD2 | TRBJ2-7 | TRBV30 | TGTGCCTGGGAACTACGACTAGCGGGGGCCTACGTCGAGCAGTACTTC | CAWELRLAGAYVEQYF
NA | NA | TRBJ1-1 | TRBV9 | TGTGCCAGCAGCTCAGGGGTGGATATGAACACTGAAGCTTTCTTT | CASSSGVDMNTEAFF
NA | TRBD2 | TRBJ2-3 | TRBV5-4 | TGTGCCAGCACTAGCGGGGGGATTAGCACAGATACGCAGTATTTT | CASTSGGISTDTQYF
few | TRBD2 | TRBJ2-7 | TRBV18 | TGTGCCAGCTCACCTCGGGGGGAAACCTACGAGCAGTACTTC | CASSPRGETYEQYF
NA | TRBD2 | TRBJ2-5 | TRBV5-1 | TGCGCCAGCAGCTCGTCGGGGGGGCAGGTGGAGACCCAGTACTTC | CASSSSGGQVETQYF
NA | NA | TRBJ1-2 | TRBV6-5 | TGTGCCAGCTCCCAAATGGCAGGGCCCTATGGCTACACCTTC | CASSQMAGPYGYTF
NA | NA | TRBJ2-1 | TRBV19 | TGTGCCAGCCGGAATGGGGGGAGCTCCTACAATGAGCAGTTCTTC | CASRNGGSSYNEQFF
NA | NA | TRBJ2-2 | TRBV27 | TGTGCCAGCAGACACAGGGTCCTGGAGGGGGAGCTGTTTTTT | CASRHRVLEGELFF
NA | NA | TRBJ1-5 | TRBV19 | TGTGCCAGTAGTCAGAGAGGGGGAAATCAGCCCCAGCATTTT | CASSQRGGNQPQHF
NA | NA | TRBJ1-4 | TRBV2 | TGTGCCAGCACTAGACAGTCTAATGAAAAACTGTTTTTT | CASTRQSNEKLFF
NA | NA | TRBJ2-6 | TRBV7-9 | TGTGCCAGCAGCCCCCCCACGAGGGAAGGGGCCAACGTCCTGACTTTC | CASSPPTREGANVLTF
NA | TRBD2 | TRBJ2-2 | TRBV11-2 | TGTGCCAGCAGCCCCGGGGGGGGCTACACCGGGGAGCTGTTTTTT | CASSPGGGYTGELFF
NA | NA | TRBJ2-1 | TRBV5-4 | TGTGCCAGCAGCTCCAGGACAGCTAGCTCCTACAATGAGCAGTTCTTC | CASSSRTASSYNEQFF
NA | NA | TRBJ1-3 | TRBV6-6 | TGCGCCACCAGGGGACATAATGGAAACACCATATATTTT | CATRGHNGNTIYF
NA | TRBD2 | TRBJ2-5 | TRBV7-3 | TGTGCCAGCAGCTTAGGAACTAGCGGGGGGTCACAGACCCAGTACTTC | CASSLGTSGGSQTQYF
NA | NA | TRBJ1-2 | TRBV28 | TGTGCCAGCAACAGGCCCTCCTTCTATGGCTACACCTTC | CASNRPSFYGYTF
NA | NA | TRBJ2-5 | TRBV9 | TGTGCCAGCAGCGGGCCCTGGGGCGAAGAGACCCAGTACTTC | CASSGPWGEETQYF
NA | TRBD1 | TRBJ1-1 | TRBV2 | TGTGCCAGCTCGAACCGGGACAGGGGGCGTGAAGCTTTCTTT | CASSNRDRGREAFF
NA | TRBD1 | TRBJ2-7 | TRBV7-9 | TGTGCCAGCATCAACTTGGGACAGGGGGCTTTCGAGCAGTACTTC | CASINLGQGAFEQYF
NA | NA | TRBJ1-1 | TRBV5-4 | TGTGCCAGCATCGAGGGAGGGGAGACTGAAGCTTTCTTT | CASIEGGETEAFF
NA | TRBD1 | TRBJ1-2 | TRBV6-5 | TGTGCCAGCAGCCCGACAGGGAACTATGGCTACACCTTC | CASSPTGNYGYTF
NA | TRBD1 | TRBJ1-2 | TRBV4-2 | TGTGCCAGCAGCCAAGACGCGGACAGGATTAACTATGGCTACCCCTTC | CASSQDADRINYGYPF
NA | TRBD1 | TRBJ2-3 | TRBV6-4 | TGTGCCAGCAGTGACACTACTCCTGGACAGGGCCCAGATACGCAGTATTTT | CASSDTTPGQGPDTQYF
few | TRBD1 | TRBJ1-2 | TRBV9 | TGTGCCAGCAGCATTACTTACGGACAGGGTGCGAACTATGGCTACACCTTC | CASSITYGQGANYGYTF
once | TRBD1 | TRBJ1-2 | TRBV5-1 | TGCGCCAGCAGCCCCCCGACAGGGCACGCTAACTATGGCTACACCTTC | CASSPPTGHANYGYTF
NA | NA | TRBJ2-2 | TRBV19 | TGTGCCAGTGGGGTTATGGGACTCAACACCGGGGAGCTGTTTTTT | CASGVMGLNTGELFF
NA | TRBD1 | TRBJ1-2 | TRBV12-5 | TGTGCTAGTGGTTCCCCCCACGGCTTAGGTGGACAGGAGCCGGTTCATGGCTACACCTTC | CASGSPHGLGGQEPVHGYTF
NA | NA | TRBJ2-2 | TRBV2 | TGTGCCACGCGCGCGGGGACGATGAACACCGGGGAGCTGTTTTTT | CATRAGTMNTGELFF